This entry features one TCR beta chain sequence. Germline V lookup: CDR1 MNHEY, CDR2 SVGAGI. J lost 8 bases, V lost 5 bases, and 9 bases had no gene match. CDR3 length equals 15 residues. The data derive from a study of blood T cell repertoires in COVID-19. Assignments of participants to cohorts depended upon their own reported clinical history. TCRdb keeps only in-frame clones here, not all; method: immunoSEQ multiplex PCR. The sample has some 330,000 clones; approximately 92% are singletons. This receptor was taken from a woman aged 30 to 39 who had recovered from COVID-19. The chain joins TRBV6-5 to TRBJ2-6; TRBD1 matches 7 bases. The sequenced sample was PBMCs or T cells enriched from blood (not recorded which). The CDR3 sequence is CASSLGTVFSNVLTF. CDR3 DNA: TGTGCCAGCAGTCTTGGGACAGTATTTTCCAACGTCCTGACTTTC.